A single T cell receptor beta chain is shown here with its context. No antigen is known for it. The sample is drawn from a study of T cell responses to AZD1222 COVID-19 vaccine. This CDR3 spans 13 amino acids. The germline gives CDR1 SGHTA, CDR2 FQGNSA. The ends were cut back, 5 bases at V and 4 bases at J, with 10 bases in the middle. The protocol was immunoSEQ multiplex PCR, while the TCRdb copy is restricted to in-frame clones and leaves out a portion. The sample has approximately 80,000 clones, approximately 83% seen once; the top ten hold around 3.7%. Study conclusions and caveats: Rises in breadth and depth of Spike-specific TCRs came after two AZD1222 doses.

This receptor was identified in an adult who received the AZD1222 COVID-19 vaccine. The sequencing here drew on peripheral blood, taken 28 days after the second AZD1222 dose. The J gene is TRBJ2-3, the V gene TRBV7-2; possible D gene TRBD2, 6 bases. The CDR3, as DNA: TGTGCCAGCAGCCCCCGACTAGCAGATACGCAGTATTTT. Its translation is CASSPRLADTQYF.